Each of the 13 T cell receptor beta chains below was sequenced from the same sample in a study of blood T cell repertoires in COVID-19. Profiled with immunoSEQ multiplex PCR; TCRdb holds only in-frame clones, not every one. The sample has 150,000 to 200,000 clones, 80% to 90% seen once. The sample taken for sequencing was peripheral blood. The receptor set was obtained from a man aged 60 to 69 with acute or convalescent COVID-19.

The V gene is TRBV11-2, the J gene TRBJ2-6; D might be TRBD2 (6 bases). The germline CDR1 and CDR2 sequences are SGHAT and FQNNGV. Trimming pared 8 bases from V and 0 bases from J, leaving 11 bases between. The CDR3 totals 15 residues. The CDR3 protein is CASRPGASGANVLTF. In DNA form, the CDR3 reads TGTGCCAGCCGGCCGGGAGCCTCTGGGGCCAACGTCCTGACTTTC. Full variable domain (rest looked up from reference TRBV11-2 and TRBJ2-6): EAGVAQSPRYKIIEKRQSVAFWCNPISGHATLYWYQQILGQGPKLLIQFQNNGVVDDSQLPKDRFSAERLKGVDSTLKIQPAKLEDSAVYLCASRPGASGANVLTFGAGSRLTVL.

At least ten counts were recorded for this clone. The gene calls are TRBV24-1 and TRBJ1-3; D unresolved. The V and J ends lost 3 bases and 6 bases respectively, with 11 bases between them. The CDR3 covers 14 residues. The germline V gene encodes CDR1 KGHDR and CDR2 SFDVKD. The CDR3 sequence: CATSDGGSLNTIYF. In DNA, the CDR3 is TGTGCCACCAGTGATGGAGGGTCCCTAAACACCATATATTTT.

The chain carries TRBV10-3 and TRBJ1-5; no reliable D call. Germline CDR1 reads ENHRY; CDR2 reads SYGVKD. The CDR3 extends over 12 amino acids. V lost 8 bases and J lost 2, with 7 bases in between. CDR3 nucleotides: TGTGCCATCGGGCAGGGCAATCAGCCCCAGCATTTT. This translates into CAIGQGNQPQHF.

The chain combines TRBV4-1 with TRBJ2-7, with TRBD2 identical over 12 bases. V gave up 1 base and J gave up 1 base; unmatched junction bases: 5. The V gene's germline CDR1 is MGHRA and CDR2 YSYEKL. The CDR3 loop spans 17 amino acids. The CDR3 region has the DNA TGCGCCAGCAGCCAAGGGACTAGCGGGGTGGGGTCCTACGAGCAGTACTTC. Translating gives CASSQGTSGVGSYEQYF.

The chain uses TRBV28 and TRBJ2-7, with 8 nucleotides matching TRBD1. Germline CDR1 and CDR2: MDHEN and SYDVKM. This CDR3 is 13 amino acids long. Germline trimming cut 3 bases from V and 7 bases from J; bases unmatched to any gene: 5. In nucleotides, the CDR3 is TGTGCCAGCAGTTTGAACAGGGGGTTGGAGCAGTACTTC. This encodes CASSLNRGLEQYF.

This clone appeared once. The V gene is TRBV14, the J gene TRBJ1-2; no clear D. The CDR3 is 12 amino acids. Looked up from germline, CDR1 is SGHDN and CDR2 is FVKESK. Trimming left V 7 bases short and J 3 bases short, with 9 bases between. CDR3 residues: CASKSFDYGYTF. CDR3 in DNA: TGTGCCAGCAAGAGTTTCGACTATGGCTACACCTTC.

This chain joins TRBV15 and TRBJ1-4; 10 nucleotides match TRBD1. CDR3 length: 16 residues. Germline V lookup: CDR1 LNHNV, CDR2 YYDKDF (reference sequence). V shed 0 bases and J 8 bases; nucleotides not matched to a gene: 6. The CDR3 DNA is TGTGCCACCAGCAGAGATCGGGACAGGGGCGGAGAAAAACTGTTTTTT. This encodes CATSRDRDRGGEKLFF.

The genes are TRBV6-4 and TRBJ2-1; TRBD2 aligns across 11 bases. This CDR3 has 18 amino acids. Losses at the gene ends were 5 bases for V and 0 bases for J; bases not matched to a gene: 9. Germline V gives CDR1 MRHNA, CDR2 SNTAGT. CDR3 nucleotides: TGTGCCAGCAGTCGAAATAGCGGGAGGGGCAGCTCCTACAATGAGCAGTTCTTC. This translates into CASSRNSGRGSSYNEQFF.

The V gene is TRBV3-1 (or the pseudogene TRBV3-2), the J gene TRBJ2-1; 9 bases align to TRBD2. This CDR3 spans 13 amino acids. With V trimmed by 2 bases and J by 13 bases, 6 bases remained unmatched. CDR1 and CDR2 (germline): LGHDT, YNNKEL (reference sequence). The CDR3 coding sequence is TGTGCCAGCAGCCAACTGACTAGCGGACCTCAGTTCTTC. As protein: CASSQLTSGPQFF.

V is TRBV21-1 and J is TRBJ1-2; the D segment call TRBD1 is taken from the table without a DNA check. TRBV21-1 corresponds to a pseudogene. The CDR3 runs 17 residues. CDR3: CASSKPGQGHLSYGYTF. For the CDR3, the DNA is TGTGCCAGCAGCAAACCGGGACAGGGGCATTTAAGCTATGGCTACACCTTC.

This clone showed up just once. The chain carries TRBV24-1 and TRBJ2-5, with 7 bases identical to TRBD2. V lost 6 bases and J lost 5; bases outside the gene matches: 5. The CDR3 loop spans 13 amino acids. The germline CDR1 and CDR2 sequences are KGHDR and SFDVKD. The chain's CDR3 is CATSRAGMETQYF. The CDR3 region has the DNA TGTGCCACCAGTCGAGCGGGAATGGAGACCCAGTACTTC.

The genes are TRBV11-2 and TRBJ1-5, with D perhaps matching TRBD1 (5 bases). Germline V gene sequence: CDR1 SGHAT, CDR2 FQNNGV. The germline V and J ends were trimmed by 0 bases and 7 bases, with 10 bases remaining between them. This CDR3 region has 14 residues. CDR3: CASSLDGGKQPQHF. CDR3 sequence (DNA): TGTGCCAGCAGCTTAGATGGGGGGAAGCAGCCCCAGCATTTT.

This clone was found a few times. This rearrangement joins TRBV30 to TRBJ1-3; D is unresolved. The V gene lost 2 bases and the J gene lost 2 bases, with 10 bases spanning the gap. Germline values: CDR1 GTSNPN, CDR2 SVGIG (reference sequence). This CDR3 contains 14 residues. For the CDR3, the DNA is TGTGCCTGGAGTAATCTAAAACCTGGAAACACCATATATTTT. Translating it yields CAWSNLKPGNTIYF.